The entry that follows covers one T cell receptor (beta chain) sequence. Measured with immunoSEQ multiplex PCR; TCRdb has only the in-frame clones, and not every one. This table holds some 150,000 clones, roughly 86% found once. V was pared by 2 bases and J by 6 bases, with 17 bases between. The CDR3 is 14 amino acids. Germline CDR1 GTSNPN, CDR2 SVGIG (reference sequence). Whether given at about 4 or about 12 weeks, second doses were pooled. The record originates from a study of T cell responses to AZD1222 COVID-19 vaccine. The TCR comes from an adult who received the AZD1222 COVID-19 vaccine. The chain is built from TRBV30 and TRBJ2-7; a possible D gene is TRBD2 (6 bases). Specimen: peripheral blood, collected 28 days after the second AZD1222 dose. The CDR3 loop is CAWSLGRGGGEQYF. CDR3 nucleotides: TGTGCCTGGAGTCTTGGGCGGGGAGGTGGCGAGCAGTACTTC.